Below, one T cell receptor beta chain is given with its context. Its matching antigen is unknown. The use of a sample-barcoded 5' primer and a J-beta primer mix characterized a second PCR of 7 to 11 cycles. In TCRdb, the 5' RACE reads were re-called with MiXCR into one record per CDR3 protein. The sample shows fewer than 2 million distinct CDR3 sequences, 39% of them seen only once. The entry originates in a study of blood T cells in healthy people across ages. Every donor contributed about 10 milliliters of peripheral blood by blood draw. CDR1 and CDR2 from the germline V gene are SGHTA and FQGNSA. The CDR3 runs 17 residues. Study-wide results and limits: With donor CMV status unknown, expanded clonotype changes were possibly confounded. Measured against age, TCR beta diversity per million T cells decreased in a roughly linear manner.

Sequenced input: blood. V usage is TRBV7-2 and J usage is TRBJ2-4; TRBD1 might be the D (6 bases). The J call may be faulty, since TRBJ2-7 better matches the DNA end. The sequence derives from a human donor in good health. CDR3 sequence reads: CASSSQTGISRLNEQYF. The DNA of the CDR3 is TGTGCCAGCAGCTCACAAACAGGGATCTCGCGTCTAAACGAGCAGTACTTC.